This is a list of T cell receptor beta chains from one sample in a study of shared T cell receptors in the human thymus. Sequenced by immunoSEQ multiplex PCR; TCRdb stores in-frame clones only, minus some. Of hundreds of thousands of clones in the sample, 85% to 95% were seen once. Specimen: thymocytes. Receptors originate from a human donor. Each CDR3 is given with its conserved first and last residue. The order of the fields is D gene, V gene, clone size, J gene, CDR3 DNA, CDR3 protein. The D gene is left open where the match is weak. Only part of the rows carry a size: once, few, many, or a class if the clone is expanded.

d_gene: TRBD2; v_gene: TRBV4-1; abundance: NA; j_gene: TRBJ2-2; CDR3nt: TGCGCCAGCAGCCAAGTAGCCCCGCGAGCGGGATGGTTGACCGGGGAGCTGTTTTTT; CDR3aa: CASSQVAPRAGWLTGELFF
d_gene: NA; v_gene: TRBV19; abundance: NA; j_gene: TRBJ1-1; CDR3nt: TGTGCCACCAGAGGCACTGAAGCTTTCTTT; CDR3aa: CATRGTEAFF
d_gene: TRBD2; v_gene: TRBV6-4; abundance: NA; j_gene: TRBJ2-1; CDR3nt: TGTGCCACCTTTAGCGGGCGCATTAATGAGCAGTTCTTC; CDR3aa: CATFSGRINEQFF
d_gene: NA; v_gene: TRBV18; abundance: NA; j_gene: TRBJ2-1; CDR3nt: TGTGCCAGCTCACCACTAGCTCAGTACAATGAGCAGTTCTTC; CDR3aa: CASSPLAQYNEQFF
d_gene: NA; v_gene: TRBV5-1; abundance: NA; j_gene: TRBJ2-3; CDR3nt: TGCGCCAGCAGCTTGACGGGAACAGATACGCAGTATTTT; CDR3aa: CASSLTGTDTQYF
d_gene: NA; v_gene: TRBV7-2; abundance: NA; j_gene: TRBJ2-1; CDR3nt: TGTGCCATCATGAGCTCCTACAATGAGCAGTTCTTC; CDR3aa: CAIMSSYNEQFF
d_gene: NA; v_gene: TRBV21-1; abundance: NA; j_gene: TRBJ1-1; CDR3nt: TGTGCCAGCAACCAACGACCGGACAAAAACACTGAAGCTTTCTTT; CDR3aa: CASNQRPDKNTEAFF
d_gene: TRBD1; v_gene: TRBV28; abundance: NA; j_gene: TRBJ1-2; CDR3nt: TGTGCCAGTAAAAATGACAGGGCTAATTCCAATGGCTACACCTTC; CDR3aa: CASKNDRANSNGYTF
d_gene: NA; v_gene: TRBV30; abundance: NA; j_gene: TRBJ1-4; CDR3nt: TGTGCCTGGACCCAAACACGGGCGATAGAAAAACTGTTTTTT; CDR3aa: CAWTQTRAIEKLFF
d_gene: NA; v_gene: TRBV19; abundance: NA; j_gene: TRBJ1-2; CDR3nt: TGTGCCAGTACCCTGCCTGACAGGTCCTATGGCTACACCTTC; CDR3aa: CASTLPDRSYGYTF
d_gene: TRBD2; v_gene: TRBV4-3; abundance: NA; j_gene: TRBJ2-1; CDR3nt: TGCGCCAGCAGCCAAGCACTAGCGCAATACAATGAGCAGTTCTTC; CDR3aa: CASSQALAQYNEQFF
d_gene: NA; v_gene: TRBV19; abundance: NA; j_gene: TRBJ2-2; CDR3nt: TGTGCCTCCGAGACAGCGAACACCGGGGAGCTGTTTTTT; CDR3aa: CASETANTGELFF
d_gene: NA; v_gene: TRBV27; abundance: NA; j_gene: TRBJ2-7; CDR3nt: TGTGCCGAGCGGGCCCTTTCCGAGCGCTACGAGCAGTACTTC; CDR3aa: CAERALSERYEQYF
d_gene: NA; v_gene: TRBV29-1; abundance: NA; j_gene: TRBJ1-1; CDR3nt: TGCAGCGTTCCGTCGATGACAGGTTCAGCTTTCTTT; CDR3aa: CSVPSMTGSAFF
d_gene: TRBD1; v_gene: TRBV29-1; abundance: NA; j_gene: TRBJ2-7; CDR3nt: TGCAGCGTTTTGAGGACAGGCAGCTCCTACGAGCAGTACTTC; CDR3aa: CSVLRTGSSYEQYF
d_gene: TRBD2; v_gene: TRBV27; abundance: NA; j_gene: TRBJ2-1; CDR3nt: TGTGCCAGCAGTTACCATCCTTCGACTAGCGGAACGCCCAATGAGCAGTTCTTC; CDR3aa: CASSYHPSTSGTPNEQFF
d_gene: NA; v_gene: TRBV11-2; abundance: NA; j_gene: TRBJ1-2; CDR3nt: TGTGCCAGCAGCCTCCGGAGAGGACGAAACTATGGCTACACCTTC; CDR3aa: CASSLRRGRNYGYTF
d_gene: TRBD2; v_gene: TRBV29-1; abundance: NA; j_gene: TRBJ2-1; CDR3nt: TGCAGCGTTGGCCTAGCGGGAGGGCATCTCGACAATGAGCAGTTCTTC; CDR3aa: CSVGLAGGHLDNEQFF
d_gene: TRBD2; v_gene: TRBV29-1; abundance: NA; j_gene: TRBJ2-1; CDR3nt: TGCAGCGCCAAAAGCGGTTCTAGCGGGAGGGTCCCAAGCTCCTACAATGAGCAGTTCTTC; CDR3aa: CSAKSGSSGRVPSSYNEQFF
d_gene: TRBD2; v_gene: TRBV28; abundance: once; j_gene: TRBJ2-7; CDR3nt: TGTGCCAGCAGTTTCCAAATTTCTTCTAGCGGGAGGGATCCCAACGAGCAGTACTTC; CDR3aa: CASSFQISSSGRDPNEQYF
d_gene: NA; v_gene: TRBV5-1; abundance: NA; j_gene: TRBJ1-4; CDR3nt: TGCGCCAGCAGACATCCCGGGACACTCCATGAAAAACTGTTTTTT; CDR3aa: CASRHPGTLHEKLFF
d_gene: TRBD1; v_gene: TRBV28; abundance: once; j_gene: TRBJ2-5; CDR3nt: TGTGCCAGCAGCCGCCCCCGGACAGGGGGGGGAGAGACCCAGTACTTC; CDR3aa: CASSRPRTGGGETQYF
d_gene: TRBD2; v_gene: TRBV5-1; abundance: NA; j_gene: TRBJ2-2; CDR3nt: TGCGCCAGCAGCTTTGGGGAGCGGGAGGACGCGAACACCGGGGAGCTGTTTTTT; CDR3aa: CASSFGEREDANTGELFF
d_gene: NA; v_gene: TRBV11-1; abundance: NA; j_gene: TRBJ1-1; CDR3nt: TGTGCCAGCAGCTTGGGTAGGACTGAAGCTTTCTTT; CDR3aa: CASSLGRTEAFF
d_gene: TRBD1; v_gene: TRBV18; abundance: once; j_gene: TRBJ2-7; CDR3nt: TGTGCCAGCTCACCCCGGAAGAGGGCGGACAGGTCTTTGCGGGAGCAGTACTTC; CDR3aa: CASSPRKRADRSLREQYF
d_gene: TRBD1; v_gene: TRBV14; abundance: NA; j_gene: TRBJ1-1; CDR3nt: TGTGCCAGCAGCCAAGATCCACAACCAGGGGGCCAGAACAAGAACACTGAAGCTTTCTTT; CDR3aa: CASSQDPQPGGQNKNTEAFF
d_gene: NA; v_gene: TRBV14; abundance: NA; j_gene: TRBJ1-3; CDR3nt: TGTGCCAGCAGCCAAGGGGTTTCTGGAAACACCATATATTTT; CDR3aa: CASSQGVSGNTIYF
d_gene: NA; v_gene: TRBV4-2; abundance: few; j_gene: TRBJ2-7; CDR3nt: TGTGCCAGCAGCCTCAGGGAGGACGAGCAGTACTTC; CDR3aa: CASSLREDEQYF
d_gene: TRBD1; v_gene: TRBV6-1; abundance: NA; j_gene: TRBJ1-5; CDR3nt: TGTGCCAGCAGTTCGGACAGGGTGCCTAATCAGCCCCAGCATTTT; CDR3aa: CASSSDRVPNQPQHF
d_gene: NA; v_gene: TRBV5-6; abundance: NA; j_gene: TRBJ1-5; CDR3nt: TGTGCCAGCAGCTTGGATGGGGACCCAAATCAGCCCCAGCATTTT; CDR3aa: CASSLDGDPNQPQHF
d_gene: NA; v_gene: TRBV5-4; abundance: NA; j_gene: TRBJ2-5; CDR3nt: TGTGCCAGCACCAGGGGGGGCAGGGAGACCCAGTACTTC; CDR3aa: CASTRGGRETQYF
d_gene: NA; v_gene: TRBV28; abundance: NA; j_gene: TRBJ2-7; CDR3nt: TGTGCCTCATCCGGCCGGGGACTTGACTACGAGCAGTACTTC; CDR3aa: CASSGRGLDYEQYF
d_gene: NA; v_gene: TRBV7-2; abundance: NA; j_gene: TRBJ2-7; CDR3nt: TGTGCCAGCAGCTGGCCCTCGGGAGAAAGAACGGCCTACGAGCAGTACTTC; CDR3aa: CASSWPSGERTAYEQYF
d_gene: TRBD1; v_gene: TRBV5-4; abundance: once; j_gene: TRBJ1-2; CDR3nt: TGTGCCAGCAGCCACGAGGGGGCGCAGGGTGGCTACACCTTC; CDR3aa: CASSHEGAQGGYTF
d_gene: TRBD2; v_gene: TRBV6-5; abundance: NA; j_gene: TRBJ2-5; CDR3nt: TGTGCCAGCAGTTACGACGGGGGGGCGGGAACGGAGACCCAGTACTTC; CDR3aa: CASSYDGGAGTETQYF
d_gene: NA; v_gene: TRBV6-6; abundance: NA; j_gene: TRBJ1-1; CDR3nt: TGTGCCAGCAGTCCCCTTCCCGGGGAAGCTTTCTTT; CDR3aa: CASSPLPGEAFF
d_gene: TRBD2; v_gene: TRBV19; abundance: NA; j_gene: TRBJ2-5; CDR3nt: TGTGCCAGTAGTATAATGAGGACTAGCGGTCAAGAGACCCAGTACTTC; CDR3aa: CASSIMRTSGQETQYF
d_gene: NA; v_gene: TRBV5-1; abundance: NA; j_gene: TRBJ1-2; CDR3nt: TGCGCCAGCAGCTACCTTCCGACTTATGGCTACACCTTC; CDR3aa: CASSYLPTYGYTF
d_gene: NA; v_gene: TRBV5-1; abundance: NA; j_gene: TRBJ2-1; CDR3nt: TGCGCCAGCAGCCGGAGGGGTATCGATGAGCAGTTCTTC; CDR3aa: CASSRRGIDEQFF
d_gene: NA; v_gene: TRBV6-5; abundance: once; j_gene: TRBJ2-2; CDR3nt: TGTGCCAGCAGGGGACTGCTCGGGGAGCTGTTTTTT; CDR3aa: CASRGLLGELFF
d_gene: TRBD2; v_gene: TRBV5-6; abundance: NA; j_gene: TRBJ2-7; CDR3nt: TGTGCCAGCACGTACCTGGCGGGAGGGGGCGAGCAGTACTTC; CDR3aa: CASTYLAGGGEQYF
d_gene: NA; v_gene: TRBV6-6; abundance: NA; j_gene: TRBJ2-1; CDR3nt: TGTGCCAGCCTGAGTCTAGCTGGCTCCTACAATGAGCAGTTCTTC; CDR3aa: CASLSLAGSYNEQFF
d_gene: NA; v_gene: TRBV21-1; abundance: once; j_gene: TRBJ1-1; CDR3nt: TGTGCCAGCACCAGCCACAGGGGCCGAATGAACACTGAAGCTTTCTTT; CDR3aa: CASTSHRGRMNTEAFF
d_gene: TRBD1; v_gene: TRBV19; abundance: NA; j_gene: TRBJ1-4; CDR3nt: TGTGCCCTCGCTCCGGGACAGCGGAATATACCAACTAATGAAAAACTGTTTTTT; CDR3aa: CALAPGQRNIPTNEKLFF
d_gene: NA; v_gene: TRBV6-4; abundance: once; j_gene: TRBJ2-1; CDR3nt: TGTGCCAGCAGCCCCACTACCTACAATGAGCAGTTCTTC; CDR3aa: CASSPTTYNEQFF
d_gene: TRBD2; v_gene: TRBV27; abundance: NA; j_gene: TRBJ2-7; CDR3nt: TGTGCCAGCTCCCAGACTAGCGGGCCCGCAAGGAGCTCCTACGAGCAGTACTTC; CDR3aa: CASSQTSGPARSSYEQYF
d_gene: NA; v_gene: TRBV14; abundance: once; j_gene: TRBJ2-7; CDR3nt: TGTGCCAGCAGCCAACCCACAGGATTAGCCTACGAGCAGTACTTC; CDR3aa: CASSQPTGLAYEQYF
d_gene: NA; v_gene: TRBV15; abundance: NA; j_gene: TRBJ2-5; CDR3nt: TGTGCCACCGCGGGGTTTGGGTACCAAGAGACCCAGTACTTC; CDR3aa: CATAGFGYQETQYF
d_gene: NA; v_gene: TRBV11-2; abundance: NA; j_gene: TRBJ1-2; CDR3nt: TGTGCCAGCAGCGACAACCTCTACACCTTC; CDR3aa: CASSDNLYTF
d_gene: TRBD2; v_gene: TRBV6-6; abundance: NA; j_gene: TRBJ2-7; CDR3nt: TGTGCCAGCAGTCCCCCCGGGACTATAACCTACGAGCAGTACTTC; CDR3aa: CASSPPGTITYEQYF